The clone carrying this T cell receptor beta chain was detected once. The target antigen is unknown. V was trimmed by 1 base and J by 10 bases, leaving 12 bases between them. The CDR3 has 14 residues. Germline V gene lookup returns CDR1 SGDLS and CDR2 YYNGEE. A multiplex PCR was run with 60 Vbeta primers and 13 Jbeta primers. The data were produced by immunoSEQ multiplex PCR, yet TCRdb's version contains in-frame clones alone and is incomplete. The sample records 59,000 or so clones, 85% being singletons. The donors gave bone marrow, and they were healthy. The record originates from a study of cytomegalovirus exposure and HLA in healthy donors. Study background: A data release that came early held 80 million to 95 million unique TCRs from HLA-typed donors.

Study-wide points: Researchers reported in a later analysis that a missense DCLRE1C variant was tied to TCR beta V- and J-gene trimming. TCR beta sequences reportedly predicted most subjects' HLA-A and HLA-B alleles accurately.

Sample: PBMCs. The chain is built from TRBV9 and TRBJ1-6, with a possible D match to TRBD1 (5 bases). This receptor was identified in a female donor in good health and CMV-seronegative. In DNA, the CDR3 is TGTGCCAGCAGCGTACTGATGGAGGGGTCACCCCTCCACTTT. Encoded protein: CASSVLMEGSPLHF.